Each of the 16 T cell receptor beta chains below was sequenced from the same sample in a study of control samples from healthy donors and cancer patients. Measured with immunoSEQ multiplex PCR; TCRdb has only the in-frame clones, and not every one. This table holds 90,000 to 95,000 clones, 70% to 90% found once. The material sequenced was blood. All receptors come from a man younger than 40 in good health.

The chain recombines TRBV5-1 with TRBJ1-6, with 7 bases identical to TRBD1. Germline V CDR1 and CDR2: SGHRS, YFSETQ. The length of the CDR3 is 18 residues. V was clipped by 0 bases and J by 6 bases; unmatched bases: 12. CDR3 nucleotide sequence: TGCGCCAGCAGCTTGGGACAGGGCCTGTTAATGGGTAATTCACCCCTCCACTTT. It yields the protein CASSLGQGLLMGNSPLHF.

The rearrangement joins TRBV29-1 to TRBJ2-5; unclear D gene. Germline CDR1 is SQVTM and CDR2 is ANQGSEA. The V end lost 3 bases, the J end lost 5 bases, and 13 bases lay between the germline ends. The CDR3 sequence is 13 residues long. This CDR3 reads CSVDGGSRETQYF. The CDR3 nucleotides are TGCAGCGTTGATGGTGGGTCCCGGGAGACCCAGTACTTC.

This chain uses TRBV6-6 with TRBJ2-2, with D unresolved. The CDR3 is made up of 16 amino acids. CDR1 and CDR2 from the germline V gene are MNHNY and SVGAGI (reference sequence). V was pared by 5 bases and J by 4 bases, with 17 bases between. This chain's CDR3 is CASSPRTAPSTGELFF. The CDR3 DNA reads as TGTGCCAGCAGTCCCCGGACGGCCCCGAGCACCGGGGAGCTGTTTTTT.

The CDR3 sequence is CASGLVLREDTQYF. The DNA of the CDR3 is TGTGCTAGTGGTTTGGTACTCAGGGAGGATACGCAGTATTTT. The rearrangement uses TRBV12-5 and TRBJ2-3, with D perhaps being TRBD1 or TRBD2 (5 bases each). This CDR3 contains 14 residues. The V end was cut by 0 bases, the J end by 6 bases, with 10 bases between. CDR1 and CDR2 (germline): LGHNT, FRNRAP.

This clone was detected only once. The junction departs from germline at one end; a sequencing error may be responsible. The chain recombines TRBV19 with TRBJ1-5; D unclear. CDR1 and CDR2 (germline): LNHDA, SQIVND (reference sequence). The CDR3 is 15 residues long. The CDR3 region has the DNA TGTGCCAGTAGTATAGACCAGAGGAAAGATCAGTCCCAGCATTTT. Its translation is CASSIDQRKDQSQHF.

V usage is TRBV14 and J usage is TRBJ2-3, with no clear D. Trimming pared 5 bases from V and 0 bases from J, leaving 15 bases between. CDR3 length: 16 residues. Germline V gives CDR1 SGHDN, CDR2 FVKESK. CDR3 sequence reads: CASSTRSLSSTDTQYF. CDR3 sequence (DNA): TGTGCCAGCAGCACCCGGTCTCTATCTAGCACAGATACGCAGTATTTT.

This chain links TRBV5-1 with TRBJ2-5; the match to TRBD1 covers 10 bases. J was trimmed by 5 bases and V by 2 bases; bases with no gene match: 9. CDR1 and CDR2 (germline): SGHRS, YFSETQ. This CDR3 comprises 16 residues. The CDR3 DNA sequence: TGCGCCAGCAGCTTACCGGGACAGGGGACGCAGGAGACCCAGTACTTC. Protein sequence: CASSLPGQGTQETQYF.

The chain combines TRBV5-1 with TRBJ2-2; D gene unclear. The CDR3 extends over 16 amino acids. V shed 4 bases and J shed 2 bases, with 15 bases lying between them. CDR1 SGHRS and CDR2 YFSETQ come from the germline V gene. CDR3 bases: TGCGCCAGCAGCCCAGCTGGTTCGTTAAACACCGGGGAGCTGTTTTTT. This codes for CASSPAGSLNTGELFF.

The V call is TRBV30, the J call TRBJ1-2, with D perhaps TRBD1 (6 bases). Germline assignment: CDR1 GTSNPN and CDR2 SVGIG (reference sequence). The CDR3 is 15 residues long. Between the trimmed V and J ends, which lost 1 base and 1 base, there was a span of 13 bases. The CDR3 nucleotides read TGTGCCTGGAGTGAGGGGGGGGGTTTTAACTATGGCTACACCTTC. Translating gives CAWSEGGGFNYGYTF.

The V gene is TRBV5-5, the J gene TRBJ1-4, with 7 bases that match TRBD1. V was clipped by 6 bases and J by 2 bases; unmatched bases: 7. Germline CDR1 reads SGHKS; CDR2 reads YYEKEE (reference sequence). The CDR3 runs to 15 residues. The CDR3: CASNDPGQTNEKLFF. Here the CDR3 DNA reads TGTGCCAGCAACGATCCGGGACAGACTAATGAAAAACTGTTTTTT.

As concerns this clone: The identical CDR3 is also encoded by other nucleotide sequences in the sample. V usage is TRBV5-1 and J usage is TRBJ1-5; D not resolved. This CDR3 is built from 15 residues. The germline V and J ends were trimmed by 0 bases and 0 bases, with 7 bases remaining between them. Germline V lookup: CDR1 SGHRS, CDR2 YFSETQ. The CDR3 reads CASSLGGGSNQPQHF. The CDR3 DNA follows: TGCGCCAGCAGCTTGGGGGGAGGTAGCAATCAGCCCCAGCATTTT.

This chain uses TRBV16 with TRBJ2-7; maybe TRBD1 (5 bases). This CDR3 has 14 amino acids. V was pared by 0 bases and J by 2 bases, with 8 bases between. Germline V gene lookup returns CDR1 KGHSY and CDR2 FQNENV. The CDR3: CASSQSGPTYEQYF. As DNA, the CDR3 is TGTGCCAGCAGCCAATCGGGGCCAACCTACGAGCAGTACTTC. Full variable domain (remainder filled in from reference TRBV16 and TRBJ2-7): GEEVAQTPKHLVRGEGQKAKLYCAPIKGHSYVFWYQQVLKNEFKFLISFQNENVFDETGMPKERFSAKCLPNSPCSLEIQATKLEDSAVYFCASSQSGPTYEQYFGPGTRLTVT.

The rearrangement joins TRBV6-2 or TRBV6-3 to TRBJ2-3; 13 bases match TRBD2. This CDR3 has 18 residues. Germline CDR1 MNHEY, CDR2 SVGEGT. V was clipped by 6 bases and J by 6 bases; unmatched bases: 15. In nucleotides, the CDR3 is TGTGCCAGCAGCCCTGGGACTAGCGGGGTGCGGTGGGCGGATACGCAGTATTTT. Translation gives CASSPGTSGVRWADTQYF.

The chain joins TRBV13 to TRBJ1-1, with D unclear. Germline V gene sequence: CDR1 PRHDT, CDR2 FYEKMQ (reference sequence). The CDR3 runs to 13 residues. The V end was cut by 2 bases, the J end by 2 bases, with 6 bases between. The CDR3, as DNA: TGTGCCAGCAGCTTACAAAGAAACACTGAAGCTTTCTTT. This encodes CASSLQRNTEAFF.

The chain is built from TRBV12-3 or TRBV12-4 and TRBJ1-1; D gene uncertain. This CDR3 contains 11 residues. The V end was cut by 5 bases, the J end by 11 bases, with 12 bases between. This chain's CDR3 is CASSLRGPAFF. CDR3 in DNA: TGTGCCAGCAGTCTGCGTGGCCCGGCTTTCTTT.

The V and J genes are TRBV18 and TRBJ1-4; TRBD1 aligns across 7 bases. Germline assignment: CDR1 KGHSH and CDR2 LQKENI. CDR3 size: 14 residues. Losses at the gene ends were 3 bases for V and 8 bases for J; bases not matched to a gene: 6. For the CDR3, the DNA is TGTGCCAGCTCACCCCAGGGGGAGAGGGAAAAACTGTTTTTT. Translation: CASSPQGEREKLFF.